The 5 T cell receptor beta chains given below trace back to one sample, sequenced in a study of blood T cell repertoires in COVID-19. TCRdb keeps only in-frame clones here, not all; method: immunoSEQ multiplex PCR. The sample has approximately 220,000 clones, approximately 90% seen once. Sequences were obtained from PBMCs or T cells enriched from blood (not recorded which). These receptors all stem from a woman under 40 with acute COVID-19.

The V gene is TRBV19, the J gene TRBJ1-4; 8 bases fit TRBD1. CDR1 and CDR2 (germline): LNHDA, SQIVND (reference sequence). This CDR3 spans 14 amino acids. V lost 4 bases to trimming and J lost 8 bases; unmatched junction nucleotides: 6. The CDR3: CASSTTGDQEKLFF. The CDR3 DNA sequence: TGTGCCAGTAGTACGACAGGGGATCAAGAAAAACTGTTTTTT.

This chain links TRBV5-5 with TRBJ2-1; 7 bases fit TRBD1. Trimming removed 0 bases from V and 9 bases from J; junction bases left unmatched: 9. The germline V gene encodes CDR1 SGHKS and CDR2 YYEKEE (reference sequence). The CDR3 contains 15 residues. The CDR3 nucleotides read TGTGCCAGCAGCTTGGTACCAGGGGGATCGGGTGAGCAGTTCTTC. Translated, it gives CASSLVPGGSGEQFF.

The chain joins TRBV6-5 to TRBJ1-5; D gene ambiguous. The CDR3 covers 15 residues. Deletions cut 5 bases from V and 4 bases from J, with 15 bases between. The germline V gene encodes CDR1 MNHEY and CDR2 SVGAGI. The CDR3 bases are TGTGCCAGCAGTCCCCTCGCCCCGGGGAATCAGCCCCAGCATTTT. Protein sequence: CASSPLAPGNQPQHF.

This clone has just one count. The chain combines TRBV6-2 or TRBV6-3 with TRBJ2-5, with TRBD1 matching over 10 bases. The germline CDR1 and CDR2 sequences are MNHEY and SVGEGT. V gave up 6 bases and J gave up 1 base; unmatched junction bases: 11. The CDR3 sequence is 17 residues long. The CDR3 bases are TGTGCCAGCAGCCGACAGGGGGCTACCGTGTTCCAAGAGACCCAGTACTTC. This gives the protein CASSRQGATVFQETQYF.

The genes are TRBV28 and TRBJ2-3, with TRBD2 identical over 11 bases. The CDR3 is 16 residues long. Losses at the gene ends were 4 bases for V and 5 bases for J; bases not matched to a gene: 8. The germline V gene encodes CDR1 MDHEN and CDR2 SYDVKM. The DNA for the CDR3 is TGTGCCAGCAGTTCCCGACTAGCGGGGTACATAGATACGCAGTATTTT. Translated, it gives CASSSRLAGYIDTQYF.